These 19 T cell receptor beta chains were sequenced from one sample in a study of OX40 agonist ivuxolimab in advanced cancers. The protocol was immunoSEQ multiplex PCR, while the TCRdb copy is restricted to in-frame clones and leaves out a portion. The sample lists some 65,000 clones; 85% were seen once. Source: CD4+ or CD8+ T cells sorted from blood, taken in a trial of the OX40 agonist ivuxolimab. These receptors originate from an adult with an advanced solid tumor such as melanoma, head and neck, liver or kidney cancer.

The chain employs TRBV7-3 and TRBJ2-1; maybe TRBD2 (6 bases). V shed 2 bases and J shed 9 bases, with 8 bases lying between them. The CDR3 has 12 residues. Germline assignment: CDR1 SGHTA and CDR2 FQGTGA. The CDR3 protein is CASSLLGGEQFF. DNA for the CDR3: TGTGCCAGCAGCTTACTGGGGGGTGAGCAGTTCTTC.

The chain combines TRBV30 with TRBJ2-1, with D hard to call. This CDR3 spans 15 amino acids. Germline V lookup: CDR1 GTSNPN, CDR2 SVGIG (reference sequence). Trimming shortened V by 5 bases and J by 9 bases, and 23 bases separated the two germline ends. CDR3 coding DNA: TGTGCCTGGGGCCCCTCGGGCTTTCCCAATCCTGAGCAGTTCTTC. As protein: CAWGPSGFPNPEQFF.

The J gene is TRBJ2-3, the V gene TRBV7-3; D remains ambiguous. Per the germline V gene, CDR1 is SGHTA and CDR2 is FQGTGA. Trimming took off 1 base at V and 3 bases at J, with 8 bases between the two ends. This CDR3 has 14 residues. The CDR3 DNA reads as TGTGCCAGCAGCTTAAGGGTTCCAACAGATACGCAGTATTTT. Translating it yields CASSLRVPTDTQYF.

The chain joins TRBV28 to TRBJ2-7; 8 bases align to TRBD2. The CDR3 is 17 residues long. Germline V gene lookup returns CDR1 MDHEN and CDR2 SYDVKM. Germline trimming cut 4 bases from V and 4 bases from J; bases unmatched to any gene: 15. The chain's CDR3 is CASSYTVAAGVGYEQYF. The CDR3 DNA sequence: TGTGCCAGCAGTTATACCGTAGCAGCGGGAGTCGGATACGAGCAGTACTTC.

CDR3 amino acids: CAISDSDRGGNQPQHF. The CDR3 nucleotides read TGTGCCATCAGTGACTCCGACAGGGGCGGCAATCAGCCCCAGCATTTT. This chain joins TRBV10-3 and TRBJ1-5, with 8 bases that match TRBD1. Germline lookup yields CDR1 ENHRY and CDR2 SYGVKD. With 3 bases clipped from V and 2 bases from J, the junction kept 6 bases outside the gene matches. The CDR3 covers 16 residues.

This clone was seen once. This chain connects TRBV18 to TRBJ1-1; maybe TRBD1 (6 bases). Germline V gives CDR1 KGHSH, CDR2 LQKENI. The CDR3 contains 14 residues. Trimming removed 2 bases from V and 4 bases from J, with 11 bases in between. The CDR3 nucleotides read TGTGCCAGCTCACCAAACGAGGGGGGCACTGAAGCTTTCTTT. Protein product: CASSPNEGGTEAFF.

The chain employs TRBV18 and TRBJ2-3; possible D gene TRBD1, 6 bases. CDR3 size: 16 residues. The V end lost 3 bases, the J end lost 10 bases, and 23 bases lay between the germline ends. Germline assignment: CDR1 KGHSH and CDR2 LQKENI. CDR3: CASSPLQGISRGAQYF. The CDR3 nucleotides read TGTGCCAGCTCACCCCTACAGGGAATTTCGAGAGGTGCGCAGTATTTT.

This clone has just one count. The rearrangement uses TRBV6-6 and TRBJ2-7; D is ambiguous. The CDR3 sequence is 14 residues long. Trimming removed 1 base from V and 0 bases from J, with 7 bases in between. Germline CDR1 is MNHNY and CDR2 is SVGAGI (reference sequence). The CDR3 loop is CASSYWGPSYEQYF. The CDR3 DNA is TGTGCCAGCAGTTACTGGGGTCCCTCCTACGAGCAGTACTTC.

This clone was observed a handful of times. The V gene is TRBV18, the J gene TRBJ2-2; D may match TRBD1 or TRBD2 (5 bases each). The CDR3 spans 15 residues. The V end lost 4 bases, the J end lost 0 bases, and 9 bases lay between the germline ends. The germline V gene has CDR1 KGHSH and CDR2 LQKENI. CDR3 coding DNA: TGTGCCAGCTCACGGGACGGGCCGAACACCGGGGAGCTGTTTTTT. This encodes CASSRDGPNTGELFF.

The V gene is TRBV9, the J gene TRBJ2-2; 12 bases are shared with TRBD1. This CDR3 contains 18 residues. The V gene end was trimmed by 3 bases and the J gene end by 3 bases; junction bases not matched to a gene: 9. The germline V gene encodes CDR1 SGDLS and CDR2 YYNGEE. CDR3 nucleotides: TGTGCCAGCAGCGCCGGGACAGGGGGCTCCCGAGACACCGGGGAGCTGTTTTTT. Protein product: CASSAGTGGSRDTGELFF.

The chain recombines TRBV5-4 with TRBJ2-2; TRBD1 is a possible D gene (6 bases). The CDR3 is 14 residues long. Germline assignment: CDR1 SGHNT and CDR2 YYREEE (reference sequence). The ends were cut back, 1 base at V and 6 bases at J, with 10 bases in the middle. The CDR3 spells CASSLPGVAGELFF. The CDR3 bases are TGTGCCAGCAGCTTGCCAGGGGTCGCCGGGGAGCTGTTTTTT. Full variable domain (remainder filled in from reference TRBV5-4 and TRBJ2-2): ETGVTQSPTHLIKTRGQQVTLRCSSQSGHNTVSWYQQALGQGPQFIFQYYREEENGRGNFPPRFSGLQFPNYSSELNVNALELDDSALYLCASSLPGVAGELFFGEGSRLTVL.

The rearrangement links TRBV7-2 to TRBJ2-2; 10 positions agree with TRBD2. The CDR3 runs to 16 residues. CDR1 is SGHTA, CDR2 FQGNSA, per germline. The junction had 9 bases not matched to a gene; V was cut back by 5 bases and J by 6 bases. The CDR3 nucleotides are TGTGCCAGCAGCCCATGGGTAGCGGGAGGCGCCGGGGAGCTGTTTTTT. Translating it yields CASSPWVAGGAGELFF.

The CDR3 here is CASSPGGSYEQYF. CDR3 nucleotides: TGTGCCAGCAGCCCTGGTGGCTCCTACGAGCAGTACTTC. The chain couples TRBV7-9 to TRBJ2-7; unclear D gene. V dropped 5 bases and J dropped 0 bases, with 8 bases sitting between them. This CDR3 region has 13 residues. CDR1 and CDR2 (germline): SEHNR, FQNEAQ (reference sequence).

The chain links TRBV9 to TRBJ2-2, with 10 nucleotides matching TRBD2. Germline V gives CDR1 SGDLS, CDR2 YYNGEE. CDR3 length: 14 residues. The V segment lost 2 bases and the J segment 8 bases; nucleotides outside the gene matches: 3. The CDR3 loop reads CASSVASGGGELFF. Written as DNA, the CDR3 is TGTGCCAGCAGCGTCGCTAGCGGGGGTGGGGAGCTGTTTTTT.

The chain employs TRBV18 and TRBJ2-4; TRBD1 is a possible D gene (5 bases). Trimming cost V 3 bases and J 0 bases, with 9 bases left between them. CDR1 and CDR2 (germline): KGHSH, LQKENI. The CDR3 contains 15 residues. The CDR3 is CASSPQGVAKNIQYF. CDR3 sequence (DNA): TGTGCCAGCTCACCGCAAGGGGTAGCCAAAAACATTCAGTACTTC.

The chain couples TRBV19 to TRBJ2-6; D is uncertain. The CDR3 runs 15 residues. Trimming removed 3 bases at V and 0 bases at J, with 6 bases between. The germline gives CDR1 LNHDA, CDR2 SQIVND (reference sequence). The DNA for the CDR3 is TGTGCCAGTAGTATGGCCTACTCTGGGGCCAACGTCCTGACTTTC. It codes for CASSMAYSGANVLTF.

This clone was counted only a few times. The V and J genes are TRBV10-2 and TRBJ2-3, with 9 bases matching TRBD1. This CDR3 has 17 residues. The V and J ends lost 3 bases and 2 bases, in that order; junction bases with no gene match: 9. Germline V CDR1 and CDR2: WSHSY, SAAADI. The CDR3 sequence is CASSDRSTGGYTDTQYF. Here the CDR3 DNA reads TGCGCCAGCAGTGACCGCTCGACAGGGGGATACACAGATACGCAGTATTTT.

This clone has just a few counts. This chain uses TRBV5-1 with TRBJ2-1, with 8 bases that match TRBD2. The germline CDR1 and CDR2 sequences are SGHRS and YFSETQ. V was clipped by 1 base and J by 7 bases; unmatched bases: 7. The CDR3 runs 15 residues. Here the CDR3 DNA reads TGCGCCAGCAGCTTGACCGTAGCGGGAACTAATGAGCAGTTCTTC. The encoded protein is CASSLTVAGTNEQFF. Full variable domain (rest looked up from reference TRBV5-1 and TRBJ2-1): KAGVTQTPRYLIKTRGQQVTLSCSPISGHRSVSWYQQTPGQGLQFLFEYFSETQRNKGNFPGRFSGRQFSNSRSEMNVSTLELGDSALYLCASSLTVAGTNEQFFGPGTRLTVL.

CDR3 DNA sequence: TGTGCCAGCAGCTTGTTGAGGGGAGGCACTGAAGCTTTCTTT. This codes for CASSLLRGGTEAFF. The chain links TRBV7-2 to TRBJ1-1; D might be TRBD1 (5 bases). Trimming removed 3 bases from V and 4 bases from J, with 12 bases in between. Germline assignment: CDR1 SGHTA and CDR2 FQGNSA. The CDR3 consists of 14 residues.